The entry below describes one T cell receptor (beta chain). The antigen is unknown. The CDR3 spans 15 residues. Looked up from germline, CDR1 is LGHNA and CDR2 is YSLEER. V lost 2 bases to trimming and J lost 7 bases, with 12 bases between them. Time point of the sample: 2015-2016 season, 7 days after influenza vaccination. Donors were community-dwelling with no influenza vaccine in the prior 6 months. The data are from a study of follicular helper T cells after annual influenza vaccination. General study results and limits: For non-cTfh compartments, undersampling could not be ruled out. Yearly vaccinations repeatedly recalled conserved clonotypes in ICOS+CD38+ cTfh.

Measured with immunoSEQ multiplex PCR; TCRdb has only the in-frame clones, and not every one. The table lists 8,000 to 11,000 clones, approximately 87% of them singletons. The sample consisted of CXCR5- memory CD4+ T cells sorted from blood, taken 7 days after influenza vaccination. The chain employs TRBV4-3 and TRBJ1-6; unclear D gene. The TCR sequence derives from an adult who received the influenza vaccine. CDR3 DNA sequence: TGCGCCAGCAGCCAACTTACTGACGCCAATTCACCCCTCCACTTT. It translates to CASSQLTDANSPLHF.